These T cell receptor beta chains were read from a single sample in a study of T-cell reconstitution after alpha-beta-depleted transplantation in children. From the PCR reads, TCRdb called clonotypes with MiXCR, one entry per CDR3 protein. The sample has about 250,000 distinct CDR3 sequences, roughly a quarter seen once. The material was PBMCs, mostly from graft donor cells, obtained 360 days after TCRalphabeta/CD19-depleted stem cell transplant. The receptors come from a female patient between 2 and 15 years old who had a stem cell transplant for congenital amegakaryocytic thrombocytopenia, so the T cells may come from the graft donor. Both conserved end residues are part of each CDR3. A D gene is named only where the DNA matches it firmly. The size of a clone is reported for some rows only, either as once, few or many, or as a class for expanded clones.

TRBJ2-1,-,-,TRBV15,TGTGCCACCAGCAGAGATAGCGGAGTATACAATGAGCAGTTCTTC,CATSRDSGVYNEQFF
TRBJ2-7,-,TRBD1,TRBV10-3,TGTGCCATCAGTGAGTCTGTAGCCCGGGACAGGGGATACGAGCAGTACTTC,CAISESVARDRGYEQYF
TRBJ2-5,few,TRBD2,TRBV4-3,TGCGCCAGCAGCCAAGAGGTCCTAGCGGGAGGGCCTGGTAGTGAGACCCAGTACTTC,CASSQEVLAGGPGSETQYF
TRBJ2-2,few,-,TRBV10-2,TGCGCCAGCAGAGGGCACAGACTGATCACCGGGGAGCTGTTTTTT,CASRGHRLITGELFF
TRBJ2-2,-,TRBD2,TRBV27,TGTGCCAGCAGACCTCTAGCGGACCTGGGGACCGGGGAGCTGTTTTTT,CASRPLADLGTGELFF
TRBJ1-4,-,TRBD1,TRBV24-1,TGTGCCACCACCCCGGGACAGTACTATGAAAAACTGTTTTTT,CATTPGQYYEKLFF
TRBJ2-1,many,TRBD2,TRBV28,TGTGCCAGCAGTGCGGGGGGAGAGCAGTTCTTC,CASSAGGEQFF
TRBJ2-7,-,TRBD2,TRBV4-3,TGCGCCAGCAGCCAAGCTGGAGGGAGGGCCTGGAACGAGCAGTACTTC,CASSQAGGRAWNEQYF
TRBJ2-7,few,-,TRBV20-1,TGCAGTGCCACTGAGGCCCCCCTCTACGAGCAGTACTTC,CSATEAPLYEQYF
TRBJ2-3,-,TRBD1,TRBV7-2,TGTGCCAGCAGCTGGGACAGGGTGGAAGATACGCAGTATTTT,CASSWDRVEDTQYF
TRBJ1-2,few,TRBD1,TRBV29-1,TGCAGCGTTGAGACAGCGACAGGGTATGGCTACACCTTC,CSVETATGYGYTF
TRBJ1-4,-,TRBD1,TRBV4-2,TGTGCCAGCAGCCAAGCCTTGGGACAGGTTTTTAATGAAAAACTGTTTTTT,CASSQALGQVFNEKLFF
TRBJ2-1,few,-,TRBV15,TGTGCCACCAGCAGTAATTCCGCAACCGGCAATTACGAGCAGTTCTTC,CATSSNSATGNYEQFF
TRBJ2-3,few,-,TRBV5-1,TGCGCCAGCAGCTTGGCCTCGGCGCGGGGCACAGATACGCAGTATTTT,CASSLASARGTDTQYF
TRBJ1-2,-,-,TRBV4-2,TGTGCCAGCAGCCCAATGGCCCAGGGAAACTATGGCTACACCTTC,CASSPMAQGNYGYTF